This T cell receptor (beta chain) was identified during a study of T cells in women clearing cervical HPV infection. Study-wide background: Case blood was drawn a median 149 days after lesion detection.

The CDR3 loop spans 12 amino acids. V was trimmed by 6 bases and J by 0 bases, leaving 5 bases between them. The data were produced by immunoSEQ multiplex PCR, yet TCRdb's version contains in-frame clones alone and is incomplete. This listing includes under 30,000 clones. About this clone itself: The read gets to within 3 residues of the CDR3 end, and the germline J gene fills in the rest.

The sequenced sample consisted of blood buffy coat. The TCR comes from a woman aged 18 to 75 with a cervical HPV16 infection that either progressed to CIN3+ or cleared (not recorded which). The rearrangement links TRBV23-1 to TRBJ1-1; D call uncertain. TRBV23-1 is classed as an ORF, of uncertain function. This chain's CDR3 is CASRGLNTEAFF. Partial CDR3 DNA: TGCGCCAGCAGGGGCCTGAACACTGAA.